Following are 15 T cell receptor beta chains from one sample sequenced in a study of cytomegalovirus exposure and HLA in healthy donors. This PCR relied on a set of 60 Vbeta primers and 13 Jbeta primers. Sequencing used immunoSEQ multiplex PCR; TCRdb keeps in-frame clones, though not all of them. The sample yields 150,000 to 200,000 clones, more than 75% seen once. Sequenced sample: PBMCs. Every receptor here comes from a woman aged 40-49 years in good health and CMV-seronegative.

V is TRBV7-9 and J is TRBJ2-3; D is ambiguous. Trimming shortened V by 5 bases and J by 1 base, and 22 bases separated the two germline ends. Germline CDR1 and CDR2: SEHNR and FQNEAQ (reference sequence). The CDR3 is 18 amino acids. The CDR3 sequence: CASSPPFRTQRGTDTQYF. Here the CDR3 DNA reads TGTGCCAGCAGCCCCCCGTTCCGTACCCAGCGAGGCACAGATACGCAGTATTTT.

The rearrangement uses TRBV5-1 and TRBJ2-7, with D perhaps TRBD2 (6 bases). This CDR3 contains 14 residues. V was trimmed by 3 bases and J by 4 bases, leaving 14 bases between them. Germline V gene data show CDR1 as SGHRS and CDR2 as YFSETQ. CDR3 DNA: TGCGCCAGCAGCTACGGGAGTTCGGCGTACGAGCAGTACTTC. Amino acid sequence: CASSYGSSAYEQYF.

This clone was found once. The chain is built from TRBV7-2 and TRBJ2-3, with D possibly TRBD1 on 6 matching bases. The CDR3 runs to 14 residues. CDR1 is SGHTA, CDR2 FQGNSA, per germline. V lost 7 bases, J lost 6 bases, and 17 bases lay in between. CDR3 nucleotide sequence: TGTGCCAGCACCCTAGTTGGGGGCCGGGATACGCAGTATTTT. It specifies CASTLVGGRDTQYF. The full variable domain, with the rest looked up from reference TRBV7-2 and TRBJ2-3, is GAGVSQSPSNKVTEKGKDVELRCDPISGHTALYWYRQSLGQGLEFLIYFQGNSAPDKSGLPSDRFSAERTGGSVSTLTIQRTQQEDSAVYLCASTLVGGRDTQYFGPGTRLTVL.

The chain combines TRBV6-5 with TRBJ2-3; D possibly corresponds to TRBD1 (6 bases). V was trimmed by 10 bases and J by 11 bases, leaving 19 bases between them. Germline V gene lookup returns CDR1 MNHEY and CDR2 SVGAGI. This CDR3 comprises 12 residues. CDR3 amino acids: CATTVGKGGQYF. The CDR3 region has the DNA TGTGCCACCACGGTCGGAAAAGGGGGGCAGTATTTT.

This clone was counted a few times. V gene TRBV7-3 combines with J gene TRBJ2-7; D possibly corresponds to TRBD2 (6 bases). The ends were cut back, 1 base at V and 6 bases at J, with 10 bases in the middle. This CDR3 contains 13 residues. Germline CDR1 reads SGHTA; CDR2 reads FQGTGA. The CDR3: CASSLKAGTEQYF. The CDR3 DNA sequence: TGTGCCAGCAGCTTAAAAGCGGGTACCGAGCAGTACTTC.

V is TRBV11-2 and J is TRBJ2-3; 7 nucleotides agree with TRBD2. Germline CDR1 reads SGHAT; CDR2 reads FQNNGV. There are 15 residues in the CDR3. The trim removed 3 bases at V and 1 base at J, leaving 4 bases unmatched. CDR3 nucleotide sequence: TGTGCCAGCAGCTTTCAGCGGGATGGCACAGATACGCAGTATTTT. This sequence encodes CASSFQRDGTDTQYF.

V usage is TRBV4-1 and J usage is TRBJ1-5, with 8 positions matching TRBD1. CDR3 length: 16 residues. CDR1 is MGHRA and CDR2 is YSYEKL in the germline V gene. Trimming cost V 2 bases and J 7 bases; bases outside gene matches: 10. CDR3 in DNA: TGCGCCAGCAGCCAATTTACGACAGGGGTCGGGCAGCCCCAGCATTTT. The encoded protein is CASSQFTTGVGQPQHF.

A few counts support this clone. V and J are TRBV6-4 and TRBJ2-3; 9 bases line up with TRBD2. Germline CDR1 MRHNA, CDR2 SNTAGT. V lost 0 bases and J lost 4; bases outside the gene matches: 5. This CDR3 is 16 amino acids long. The CDR3 region is CASSDSSGGGADTQYF. The CDR3 DNA reads TGTGCCAGCAGTGACTCTAGCGGGGGTGGCGCAGATACGCAGTATTTT.

V is TRBV18 and J is TRBJ1-2; TRBD1 might be the D (6 bases). Germline V gene lookup returns CDR1 KGHSH and CDR2 LQKENI. V was cut by 5 bases and J by 5 bases, with 12 bases left in between. This CDR3 is 13 amino acids long. CDR3 DNA sequence: TGTGCCAGCTCATCGGACAGCAGATATGGCTACACCTTC. Translated: CASSSDSRYGYTF.

V and J are TRBV13 and TRBJ2-7; D is possibly TRBD1 (6 bases). The CDR3 contains 15 residues. Germline V lookup: CDR1 PRHDT, CDR2 FYEKMQ (reference sequence). The V and J ends lost 5 bases and 2 bases respectively, with 16 bases between them. CDR3 DNA: TGTGCCAGCAGCCAGTACCCGGGACACGCCTACGAGCAGTACTTC. Its translation is CASSQYPGHAYEQYF.

The rearrangement uses TRBV5-4 and TRBJ2-2; TRBD1 agrees at 7 bases. The CDR3 has 16 amino acids. The V gene's germline CDR1 is SGHNT and CDR2 YYREEE (reference sequence). V dropped 4 bases and J dropped 1; count of bases not matched to a gene: 7. CDR3 DNA sequence: TGTGCCAGCAGCGATAGGAGACAGGGGAACACCGGGGAGCTGTTTTTT. Translating it yields CASSDRRQGNTGELFF.

The rearrangement joins TRBV28 to TRBJ2-1, with 8 bases matching TRBD2. The CDR3 sequence is 17 residues long. Trimming at V came to 6 bases and at J to 4 bases, leaving 14 bases not matched to a gene. The germline V gene encodes CDR1 MDHEN and CDR2 SYDVKM. CDR3 nucleotides: TGTGCCAGCAGACTTCGGGTGAGGCTAGCGGGTTACAATGAGCAGTTCTTC. Translation: CASRLRVRLAGYNEQFF.

In nucleotides, the CDR3 is TGTGCCAGCAGCCCCGACAGGACGGGTGGCTACACCTTC. Protein sequence: CASSPDRTGGYTF. The chain carries TRBV11-2 and TRBJ1-2; tentative D call: TRBD1 (6 bases). CDR1 and CDR2 from the germline V gene are SGHAT and FQNNGV. The CDR3 covers 13 residues. V was pared by 5 bases and J by 7 bases, with 14 bases between.

There are a few counts of this clone. This rearrangement joins TRBV6-6 to TRBJ1-4; no clear D. CDR3 size: 15 residues. CDR1 MNHNY and CDR2 SVGAGI come from the germline V gene (reference sequence). V lost 0 bases and J 5 bases, leaving 10 bases between the germline ends. The CDR3 protein is CASSYSLDGNEKLFF. CDR3 nucleotides: TGTGCCAGCAGTTACTCTCTAGACGGAAATGAAAAACTGTTTTTT.

This chain joins TRBV11-3 and TRBJ2-5; 8 nucleotides match TRBD1. Trimming at V came to 5 bases and at J to 1 base, leaving 3 bases not matched to a gene. Germline V gives CDR1 SGHNT, CDR2 YENEEA. The CDR3 is 14 amino acids. CDR3 residues: CASSPTGVQETQYF. The CDR3 nucleotides read TGTGCCAGCAGCCCGACAGGGGTCCAAGAGACCCAGTACTTC.